The rows below give T cell receptor beta chains drawn from one sample of a study of blood T cell repertoires in COVID-19. Profiled with immunoSEQ multiplex PCR; TCRdb holds only in-frame clones, not every one. The sample records about 210,000 clones, more than 70% being singletons. The sample was PBMCs or T cells enriched from blood (not recorded which). The receptors shown here come from a man aged 40-49 years with acute COVID-19. Each CDR3 is given with its conserved first and last residue. The order of the fields is J gene, V gene, clone size, D gene, CDR3 DNA, CDR3 protein. D genes are given only for firm matches. Size is omitted from some rows. Given values are once, few, many or a class for expanded clones.

TRBJ2-3,TRBV29-1,.,.,TGCAGCGCAAGGCGGGATACGCAGTATTTT,CSARRDTQYF
TRBJ2-5,TRBV7-2,.,TRBD2,TGTGCCAGCAGCTCCCAGCGGAGGGGAGGGGAGGAGACCCAGTACTTC,CASSSQRRGGEETQYF
TRBJ2-7,TRBV9,.,TRBD2,TGTGCCAGCAGCGCCTCGACAAAAACGCCCGGGACTAGCGGCTCCTACGAGCAGTACTTC,CASSASTKTPGTSGSYEQYF
TRBJ1-5,TRBV7-2,.,.,TGTGCCAGCAGCTTAACCACAAATCAGCCCCAGCATTTT,CASSLTTNQPQHF
TRBJ1-1,TRBV15,once,TRBD1,TGTGCCACCAGCACCCGGACAGGCGGCGAGAGTGGAGCTTTCTTT,CATSTRTGGESGAFF
TRBJ2-2,TRBV7-8,.,TRBD2,TGTGCCAGCAGCTTCCTTAGCGGGAGGGCGTACGGGGAGCTGTTTTTT,CASSFLSGRAYGELFF
TRBJ2-7,TRBV6-6,.,TRBD2,TGTGCCAGCAGTTTAATAGCGGGAGCGTCCAACGAGCAGTACTTC,CASSLIAGASNEQYF
TRBJ1-1,TRBV5-4,.,.,TGTGCCAGCAGCTCGACAGTGAACACTGAAGCTTTCTTT,CASSSTVNTEAFF
TRBJ2-1,TRBV25-1,.,TRBD2,TGTGCCAGCAGTGAACAGGGACTAGCGGGAGAGGCCAATGAGCAGTTCTTC,CASSEQGLAGEANEQFF
TRBJ2-2,TRBV19,.,TRBD1,TGTGCCAGTAGTCCAGGGGGCGGCACCGGGGAGCTGTTTTTT,CASSPGGGTGELFF
TRBJ2-2,TRBV7-8,.,.,TGTGCCAGCAGCTCGAACCCAGAGCGGACGTACACCGGGGAGCTGTTTTTT,CASSSNPERTYTGELFF
TRBJ1-5,TRBV5-5,few,TRBD1,TGTGCCAGCAGCCCCCAAGGGGGGACAGGAAATCAGCCCCAGCATTTT,CASSPQGGTGNQPQHF
TRBJ1-5,TRBV7-2,.,TRBD1,TGTGCCAGCAGCTTGAAGGGGGCGGGCAATCAGCCCCAGCATTTT,CASSLKGAGNQPQHF
TRBJ2-2,TRBV3-1/TRBV3-2,.,TRBD2,TGTGCCAGCAGCCAAGGCCAGCGGGAGGGCCCCACCGGGGAGCTGTTTTTT,CASSQGQREGPTGELFF
TRBJ1-2,TRBV5-5,.,.,TGTGCCAGCAGCCCCGCCGGGGTACTCCGCGACTATGGCTACACCTTC,CASSPAGVLRDYGYTF
TRBJ2-4,TRBV29-1,once,TRBD2,TGCAGCGCCGGGACTAGCGGGACAGACATTCAGTACTTC,CSAGTSGTDIQYF
TRBJ1-3,TRBV13,.,.,TGTGCCAGCAGCGTAAGAGGAGCTCTCTCTGGAAACACCATATATTTT,CASSVRGALSGNTIYF
TRBJ2-3,TRBV20-1,once,.,TGCAGTGCTAGTCCCGGGGGTGGGGGAGATACGCAGTATTTT,CSASPGGGGDTQYF
TRBJ2-7,TRBV7-2,.,.,TGTGCCAGCAGCTTAGGTACAATCCCCGAGCAGTACTTC,CASSLGTIPEQYF
TRBJ2-7,TRBV5-4,.,TRBD2,TGTGCCAGCAGCTTGGGTGGACTAGCGGCCTACGAGCAGTACTTC,CASSLGGLAAYEQYF
TRBJ2-2,TRBV5-5,.,.,TGTGCCAGCAACCCCCGAGGGATTTCCGGGGAGCTGTTTTTT,CASNPRGISGELFF
TRBJ1-6,TRBV7-9,.,.,TGTGCCAGCAGCTTAACGGGATCACCCCTCCACTTT,CASSLTGSPLHF
TRBJ1-1,TRBV6-5,.,.,TGTGCCAGCAGTTACGGGAGGGGGAACACTGAAGCTTTCTTT,CASSYGRGNTEAFF
TRBJ1-1,TRBV6-5,medium-sized,.,TGTGCCAGCAACCCAGGGGTGGAGAACACTGAAGCTTTCTTT,CASNPGVENTEAFF
TRBJ2-6,TRBV6-6,.,.,TGTGCCAGCAGTTACTCAACAGGGATTGGGGCCAACGTCCTGACTTTC,CASSYSTGIGANVLTF
TRBJ1-2,TRBV6-5,.,TRBD1,TGTGCCAGCCTCCGGGACAGGGGGCTCTATGGCTACACCTTC,CASLRDRGLYGYTF
TRBJ1-6,TRBV2,.,.,TGTGCCAGCACTAGTTTGGACACCAATAATTCACCCCTCCACTTT,CASTSLDTNNSPLHF
TRBJ2-5,TRBV20-1,.,TRBD1,TGCAGTGCTAGTCATGGGACAGTGGTAGAGACCCAGTACTTC,CSASHGTVVETQYF
TRBJ1-2,TRBV11-2,.,.,TGTGCCAGCAGCCCCGACAGAAACTATGGCTACACCTTC,CASSPDRNYGYTF
TRBJ1-1,TRBV25-1,.,TRBD1,TGTGCCAGCAGTGCGATTGGACAGGAGACTGAAGCTTTCTTT,CASSAIGQETEAFF
TRBJ1-5,TRBV19,.,.,TGTGCCAGTAGTATAGACCCGTTATTAGGCAATCAGCCCCAGCATTTT,CASSIDPLLGNQPQHF
TRBJ2-3,TRBV5-6,.,.,TGTGCCAGCAGCTTGTATAGGACTGCCTCCACAGATACGCAGTATTTT,CASSLYRTASTDTQYF
TRBJ2-3,TRBV5-5,.,.,TGTGCCAGGGAGGGATTACACGCAGATACGCAGTATTTT,CAREGLHADTQYF
TRBJ2-5,TRBV28,.,.,TGTGCCAGCAGTTTATGGCGCTCTTCAGAGACCCAGTACTTC,CASSLWRSSETQYF
TRBJ1-1,TRBV19,.,.,TGTGCCAGTAGTATGGCAGGGGCCACTGAAGCTTTCTTT,CASSMAGATEAFF
TRBJ1-3,TRBV4-1,.,.,TGCGCCAGCAGCCACCCATACAGCTCTGGAAACACCATATATTTT,CASSHPYSSGNTIYF
TRBJ1-2,TRBV5-6,.,TRBD1,TGTGCCAGCAGCTCCCCGGGACAGGGGGCTTTTGGCTACACCTTC,CASSSPGQGAFGYTF